Each of the 9 T cell receptor beta chains below was sequenced from the same sample in a study of T cell responses to AZD1222 COVID-19 vaccine. Measured with immunoSEQ multiplex PCR; TCRdb has only the in-frame clones, and not every one. This repertoire shows around 140,000 clones, roughly nine tenths found once; its top ten account for roughly 4%. The specimen comprised peripheral blood, sampled 28 days after the second AZD1222 dose. Receptor source: an adult who received the AZD1222 COVID-19 vaccine.

Concerning this clone: The germline gene is not matched at one end of the junction; a read error may be the cause. The V call is TRBV7-7, the J call TRBJ2-7; 10 nucleotides match TRBD1. Germline V CDR1 and CDR2: SSHAT, FNYEAQ (reference sequence). This CDR3 is built from 15 residues. CDR3 loop: CASSYPGQGSYEQYF. For the CDR3, the DNA is TGTGCTAGCAGTTACCCGGGACAGGGGTCCTACGAGCAGTACTTC.

This clone was recorded only once. The chain has TRBV12-3 or TRBV12-4 and TRBJ1-5; D is unresolved. Trimming took off 2 bases at V and 4 bases at J, with 6 bases between the two ends. The CDR3 runs 13 residues. CDR3 sequence (DNA): TGTGCCAGCAGTTTAAGATGGAATCAGCCCCAGCATTTT. As protein: CASSLRWNQPQHF.

The chain carries TRBV2 and TRBJ1-1, with D perhaps matching TRBD1 (6 bases). The V end was cut by 2 bases, the J end by 0 bases, with 13 bases between. The CDR3 is made up of 16 amino acids. Germline V gene sequence: CDR1 SNHLY, CDR2 FYNNEI. CDR3: CASSERGVLLNTEAFF. The CDR3 DNA sequence: TGTGCCAGCAGTGAAAGGGGGGTACTATTGAACACTGAAGCTTTCTTT.

The rearrangement uses TRBV6-5 and TRBJ1-6; D ambiguous. Germline CDR1 and CDR2: MNHEY and SVGAGI. Trimming removed 4 bases at V and 8 bases at J, with 6 bases between. This CDR3 contains 12 residues. CDR3 sequence reads: CASSSGDSPLHF. In DNA form, the CDR3 reads TGTGCCAGCAGTTCGGGCGATTCACCCCTCCACTTT.

The chain uses TRBV6-5 and TRBJ1-2; D is unresolved. Germline loops: CDR1 MNHEY, CDR2 SVGAGI. The germline V and J ends were trimmed by 6 bases and 5 bases, with 16 bases remaining between them. This CDR3 has 14 amino acids. Written as DNA, the CDR3 is TGTGCCAGCAGAACCACCGGGGTAGGGTATGGCTACACCTTC. Encoded protein: CASRTTGVGYGYTF.

The chain links TRBV27 to TRBJ1-3; 7 bases line up with TRBD1. V lost 8 bases and J lost 2; bases outside the gene matches: 3. Germline CDR1 and CDR2: MNHEY and SMNVEV (reference sequence). There are 13 residues in the CDR3. The CDR3 sequence is CASQGGPGNTIYF. In DNA, the CDR3 is TGTGCCAGCCAAGGGGGCCCTGGAAACACCATATATTTT.

The V gene is TRBV6-5, the J gene TRBJ1-2; no definite D call. There are 16 residues in the CDR3. V was trimmed by 0 bases and J by 4 bases, leaving 15 bases between them. Germline V gene sequence: CDR1 MNHEY, CDR2 SVGAGI. The CDR3, as DNA: TGTGCCAGCAGTTACTCGGAGATGCAGGTTGGCTATGGCTACACCTTC. Its translation: CASSYSEMQVGYGYTF.

Only one count was recorded for this clone. The CDR3 DNA reads as TGCGCCAGCAGTCCAGGGGTTAATGAAAAACTGTTTTTT. Its translation is CASSPGVNEKLFF. This chain uses TRBV5-1 with TRBJ1-4, with D tentatively TRBD1 (6 bases). The CDR3 is 13 residues long. Trimming left V 5 bases short and J 4 bases short, with 9 bases between. Germline values: CDR1 SGHRS, CDR2 YFSETQ.

V gene TRBV2 combines with J gene TRBJ1-1; no firm D call. From germline, CDR1 is SNHLY and CDR2 FYNNEI. V was shortened by 7 bases and J by 6 bases, with 9 bases between the two germline ends. There are 11 residues in the CDR3. The CDR3: CASTRGAEAFF. CDR3 DNA: TGTGCCAGCACCAGAGGCGCTGAAGCTTTCTTT. The full variable domain, rest sourced from reference TRBV2 and TRBJ1-1, is EPEVTQTPSHQVTQMGQEVILRCVPISNHLYFYWYRQILGQKVEFLVSFYNNEISEKSEIFDDQFSVERPDGSNFTLKIRSTKLEDSAMYFCASTRGAEAFFGQGTRLTVV.